A few counts support the clone carrying this TCR beta chain. The antigen remains undetermined. This sample was taken from a study of T cell responses to AZD1222 COVID-19 vaccine. Combined were second doses at about 4 or about 12 weeks. Study results and caveats: Repertoire samples came only from after the peak T cell response. Regions 160-218 and 743-854 held dominance among vaccine-associated CD4 TCRs, which spanned spike. White British donors predominated, females outnumbered males, and clonal diversity was possibly underestimated.

This CDR3 is built from 15 residues. Germline V gene sequence: CDR1 LNHDA, CDR2 SQIVND (reference sequence). The V end lost 5 bases, the J end lost 8 bases, and 21 bases lay between the germline ends. Profiled with immunoSEQ multiplex PCR; TCRdb holds only in-frame clones, not every one. The table records 85,000 to 90,000 clones, approximately 89% of them present only once. The sample was peripheral blood, taken 28 days after the second AZD1222 dose. The origin of this receptor is an adult who received the AZD1222 COVID-19 vaccine. The J gene is TRBJ1-2, the V gene TRBV19; no reliable D call. The CDR3: CASSVEGSTVWGYTF. As DNA, the CDR3 is TGTGCCAGTAGTGTGGAAGGGAGTACCGTATGGGGCTACACCTTC.